These 21 T cell receptor beta chains were all obtained from the same sample, sequenced in a study of T cell responses to AZD1222 COVID-19 vaccine. Sequenced by immunoSEQ multiplex PCR; TCRdb stores in-frame clones only, minus some. The table lists 150,000 to 200,000 clones, 90% of them singletons. The sequences come from peripheral blood, collected 28 days after the second AZD1222 dose. The source is an adult who received the AZD1222 COVID-19 vaccine.

Only one count was recorded for this clone. J is TRBJ2-5 and V is TRBV19; D uncertain. CDR1 is LNHDA, CDR2 SQIVND, per germline (reference sequence). V lost 7 bases, J lost 5 bases, and 23 bases lay in between. The CDR3 is 16 residues long. The CDR3 loop reads CASTTRHSMGSETQYF. The CDR3 nucleotides are TGTGCCAGTACTACGCGGCATAGTATGGGTTCCGAGACCCAGTACTTC.

The rearrangement uses TRBV10-3 and TRBJ2-7; D might be TRBD1 (6 bases). This CDR3 region has 13 residues. Deletions cut 7 bases from V and 0 bases from J, with 10 bases between. Germline V lookup: CDR1 ENHRY, CDR2 SYGVKD. CDR3 sequence reads: CAITGQLSYEQYF. The CDR3, as DNA: TGTGCCATCACTGGACAGCTCTCCTACGAGCAGTACTTC.

The chain combines TRBV7-9 with TRBJ2-1, with TRBD1 identical over 9 bases. The CDR3 length is 15 residues. CDR1 and CDR2 (germline): SEHNR, FQNEAQ (reference sequence). After removal of 4 bases from V and 10 bases from J, the junction contained 11 bases not matched to a gene. The CDR3 DNA reads as TGTGCCAGCAGCTCCTGGGGGACAGGGTTGAGGGAGCAGTTCTTC. This gives the protein CASSSWGTGLREQFF.

The chain couples TRBV13 to TRBJ2-7; 8 bases are shared with TRBD1. The CDR3 extends over 15 amino acids. J was trimmed by 5 bases and V by 5 bases; bases with no gene match: 11. Germline-derived CDR1 and CDR2 are PRHDT and FYEKMQ (reference sequence). The CDR3, as DNA: TGTGCCAGCAGCCAACTCCAGGGGGCGCGGAACGAGCAGTACTTC. This translates into CASSQLQGARNEQYF. The full variable domain, with the rest looked up from reference TRBV13 and TRBJ2-7, is AAGVIQSPRHLIKEKRETATLKCYPIPRHDTVYWYQQGPGQDPQFLISFYEKMQSDKGSIPDRFSAQQFSDYHSELNMSSLELGDSALYFCASSQLQGARNEQYFGPGTRLTVT.

The chain joins TRBV5-6 to TRBJ1-6, with D uncertain. The germline gives CDR1 SGHDT, CDR2 YYEEEE. V was pared by 1 base and J by 8 bases, with 10 bases between. This CDR3 is 14 amino acids long. CDR3 region: CASSLSRWYSPLHF. The DNA for the CDR3 is TGTGCCAGCAGCTTGAGCCGGTGGTATTCACCCCTCCACTTT.

This clone showed up just a few times. The chain has TRBV10-3 and TRBJ2-2; D remains unclear. The CDR3 is 13 residues long. V was trimmed by 4 bases and J by 1 base, leaving 4 bases between them. Per germline, CDR1 ENHRY and CDR2 SYGVKD. The CDR3 spells CAISGQNTGELFF. Here the CDR3 DNA reads TGTGCCATCAGTGGCCAGAACACCGGGGAGCTGTTTTTT.

This chain uses TRBV6-5 with TRBJ2-1, with unresolved D. Trimming cost V 2 bases and J 4 bases, with 15 bases left between them. The germline V gene has CDR1 MNHEY and CDR2 SVGAGI. The CDR3 is 16 amino acids. CDR3 sequence: CASSYNDYEFYNEQFF. The CDR3 nucleotides are TGTGCCAGCAGTTACAATGATTATGAATTTTACAATGAGCAGTTCTTC.

The V gene is TRBV3-1 (or the pseudogene TRBV3-2), the J gene TRBJ2-1; no definite D call. The CDR3 contains 18 residues. Trimming took 0 bases from V and 6 from J, leaving 21 bases between them. Germline assignment: CDR1 LGHDT and CDR2 YNNKEL (reference sequence). In nucleotides, the CDR3 is TGTGCCAGCAGCCAAGAGGGGTTTCGTCCAGGCGGCTCCAATGAGCAGTTCTTC. It translates to CASSQEGFRPGGSNEQFF.

The chain couples TRBV12-3 or TRBV12-4 to TRBJ2-7; D remains unclear. The CDR3 consists of 13 residues. V lost 6 bases and J 6 bases, leaving 15 bases between the germline ends. CDR3 in DNA: TGTGCCAGCAGCTACCCCGAGGCGAGCGAGCAGTACTTC. It encodes CASSYPEASEQYF.

This chain links TRBV11-3 with TRBJ2-7; 7 positions agree with TRBD2. The germline V gene has CDR1 SGHNT and CDR2 YENEEA. The V and J ends lost 3 bases and 10 bases, in that order; junction bases with no gene match: 12. CDR3 length: 14 amino acids. The CDR3 sequence: CASSLGEGGWDQYF. The CDR3 bases are TGTGCCAGCAGCTTGGGGGAGGGCGGATGGGACCAGTACTTC. Looking up the rest from reference TRBV11-3 and TRBJ2-7 gives the full variable domain: EAGVVQSPRYKIIEKKQPVAFWCNPISGHNTLYWYLQNLGQGPELLIRYENEEAVDDSQLPKDRFSAERLKGVDSTLKIQPAELGDSAVYLCASSLGEGGWDQYFGPGTRLTVT.

This chain joins TRBV9 and TRBJ2-7; no firm D call. The germline CDR1 and CDR2 sequences are SGDLS and YYNGEE. V lost 0 bases to trimming and J lost 1 base, with 5 bases between them. The CDR3 loop spans 13 amino acids. Here the CDR3 DNA reads TGTGCCAGCAGCGTAGGGGGATCCTACGAGCAGTACTTC. Translated, it gives CASSVGGSYEQYF.

The chain is built from TRBV5-1 and TRBJ2-7, with D tentatively TRBD1 (7 bases). This CDR3 spans 15 amino acids. The germline V and J ends were trimmed by 0 bases and 4 bases, with 14 bases remaining between them. Germline loops: CDR1 SGHRS, CDR2 YFSETQ. The CDR3 sequence is CASSLDAGGLYEQYF. The CDR3 DNA sequence: TGCGCCAGCAGCTTGGACGCAGGGGGGTTGTACGAGCAGTACTTC.

The V gene is TRBV6-5, the J gene TRBJ1-1, with D maybe TRBD1 (6 bases). The CDR3 spans 14 residues. Germline V gene sequence: CDR1 MNHEY, CDR2 SVGAGI. The V gene lost 7 bases and the J gene lost 1 base, with 13 bases spanning the gap. CDR3 sequence reads: CASTPTGQNTEAFF. CDR3 in DNA: TGTGCCAGCACCCCGACAGGCCAGAACACTGAAGCTTTCTTT.

The gene calls are TRBV4-1 and TRBJ2-2; D possibly uses TRBD1 or TRBD2 (5 bases each). The CDR3 loop spans 16 amino acids. V lost 0 bases to trimming and J lost 6 bases, with 14 bases between them. From germline, CDR1 is MGHRA and CDR2 YSYEKL. The CDR3 spells CASSQDRDVRAGELFF. CDR3 coding DNA: TGCGCCAGCAGCCAAGATCGGGATGTCAGGGCCGGGGAGCTGTTTTTT.

The chain has TRBV30 and TRBJ2-7; 7 bases are shared with TRBD2. The CDR3 has 14 residues. Trimming at V came to 0 bases and at J to 6 bases, leaving 8 bases not matched to a gene. Per germline, CDR1 GTSNPN and CDR2 SVGIG (reference sequence). The CDR3: CAWSVGGSYREQYF. The CDR3 DNA is TGTGCCTGGAGTGTTGGCGGGAGTTACCGCGAGCAGTACTTC.

This sequence joins TRBV7-9 and TRBJ1-6; 7 positions match TRBD1. Losses at the gene ends were 1 base for V and 9 bases for J; bases not matched to a gene: 6. The CDR3 sequence is 15 residues long. Looked up from germline, CDR1 is SEHNR and CDR2 is FQNEAQ (reference sequence). CDR3 coding DNA: TGTGCCAGCAGCTTAGATCTGGGGGACAGTTCACCCCTCCACTTT. This encodes CASSLDLGDSSPLHF.

The CDR3 region has the DNA TGTGCCAGCTCACTTACCTCGGGCTACGCAACTAATGAAAAACTGTTTTTT. Translated: CASSLTSGYATNEKLFF. V usage is TRBV18 and J usage is TRBJ1-4; no definite D call. Trimming took 4 bases from V and 0 from J, leaving 15 bases between them. The germline V gene encodes CDR1 KGHSH and CDR2 LQKENI. The CDR3 consists of 17 residues.

This sequence joins TRBV24-1 and TRBJ2-7; D gene unclear. Trimming took 4 bases from V and 0 from J, leaving 9 bases between them. Germline loops: CDR1 KGHDR, CDR2 SFDVKD. The CDR3 spans 14 residues. CDR3 region: CATSDTTVSYEQYF. Written as DNA, the CDR3 is TGTGCCACCAGTGACACCACTGTCTCCTACGAGCAGTACTTC.

The V and J genes are TRBV6-2 or TRBV6-3 and TRBJ2-7; TRBD1 agrees at 7 bases. Trimming at V came to 0 bases and at J to 6 bases, leaving 14 bases not matched to a gene. The CDR3 has 17 residues. Germline V lookup: CDR1 MNHEY, CDR2 SVGEGT. This chain's CDR3 is CASSYSTWDRIFLEQYF. Written as DNA, the CDR3 is TGTGCCAGCAGTTACTCGACATGGGACAGAATCTTCCTCGAGCAGTACTTC.

This chain connects TRBV7-9 to TRBJ2-2; no definite D call. This CDR3 contains 16 residues. The V and J ends lost 2 bases and 0 bases respectively, with 10 bases between them. The germline V gene encodes CDR1 SEHNR and CDR2 FQNEAQ (reference sequence). The CDR3 sequence: CASSLIRTANTGELFF. CDR3 sequence (DNA): TGTGCCAGCAGCTTAATAAGGACGGCGAACACCGGGGAGCTGTTTTTT.

This rearrangement joins TRBV3-1 (or the pseudogene TRBV3-2) to TRBJ2-3, with 7 positions matching TRBD2. With V trimmed by 2 bases and J by 3 bases, 8 bases remained unmatched. Germline lookup yields CDR1 LGHDT and CDR2 YNNKEL (reference sequence). This CDR3 is built from 16 residues. The CDR3 DNA reads TGTGCCAGCAGCCAACGTGGACTAGGTGCAACAGATACGCAGTATTTT. This codes for CASSQRGLGATDTQYF.